The source of this T cell receptor (beta chain) is a study of shared clonotypes between healthy human individuals. Clones were read by immunoSEQ multiplex PCR, and TCRdb kept only the in-frame ones, dropping some. The sample lists about 2,500,000 clones, around 90% occurring once. CDR3 length equals 15 residues. Germline V gene sequence: CDR1 SGDLS, CDR2 YYNGEE. J lost 4 bases, V lost 4 bases, and 11 bases had no gene match. Researchers partitioned CD4+ cells into CD45RA+ naive and CD45RA-negative memory subsets. The sample taken for sequencing was naive CD4+ T cells sorted from blood. Subset described: CD45RA+ positively selected. The TCR sequence derives from a man between 18 and 29 years old in good health. This rearrangement joins TRBV9 to TRBJ2-7; 7 bases align to TRBD2. The CDR3 coding sequence is TGTGCCAGCAGCCCCCGAGGCGGGAGCCAATACGAGCAGTACTTC. The encoded protein is CASSPRGGSQYEQYF.